This T cell receptor beta chain was sequenced for a study of response to subunit inactivated influenza vaccine. TCRdb ran MiXCR on the RT-PCR reads and lists one entry per CDR3 protein. The data show about 480,000 distinct CDR3 sequences, approximately 11% seen once. In germline, CDR1 is MDHEN, CDR2 SYDVKM. V shed 3 bases and J 2 bases; nucleotides not matched to a gene: 3. The CDR3 runs 16 residues. V usage is TRBV28 and J usage is TRBJ2-1, with 11 bases identical to TRBD2. The sequence was obtained from a man aged 45-65 years who received an inactivated influenza vaccine. Specimen: PBMCs from blood, collected 45 days after vaccination. In DNA, the CDR3 is TGTGCCAGCAGTTTGTGGACTAGCGGGCCCTACAATGAGCAGTTCTTC. This gives the protein CASSLWTSGPYNEQFF.